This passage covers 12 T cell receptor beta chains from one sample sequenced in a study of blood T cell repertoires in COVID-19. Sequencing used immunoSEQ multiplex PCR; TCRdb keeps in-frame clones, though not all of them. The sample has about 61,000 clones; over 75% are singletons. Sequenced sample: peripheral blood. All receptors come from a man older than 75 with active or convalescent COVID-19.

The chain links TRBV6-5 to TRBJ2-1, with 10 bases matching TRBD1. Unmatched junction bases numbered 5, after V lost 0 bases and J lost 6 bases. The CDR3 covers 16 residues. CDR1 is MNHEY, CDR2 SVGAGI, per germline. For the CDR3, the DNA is TGTGCCAGCAGTTACTCCGGGACAGGGGCCCCCAATGAGCAGTTCTTC. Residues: CASSYSGTGAPNEQFF.

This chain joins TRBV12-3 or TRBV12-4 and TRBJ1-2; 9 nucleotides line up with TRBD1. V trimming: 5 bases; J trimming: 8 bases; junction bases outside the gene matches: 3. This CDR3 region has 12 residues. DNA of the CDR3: TGTGCCAGCAGTGGACAGGGGCGCGGCTACACCTTC. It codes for CASSGQGRGYTF.

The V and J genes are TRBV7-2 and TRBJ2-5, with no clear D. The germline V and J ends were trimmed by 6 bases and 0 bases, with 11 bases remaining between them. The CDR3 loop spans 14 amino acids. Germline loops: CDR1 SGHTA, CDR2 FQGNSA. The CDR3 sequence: CASSYLSDQETQYF. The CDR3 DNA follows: TGTGCCAGCAGTTACTTGTCGGACCAAGAGACCCAGTACTTC.

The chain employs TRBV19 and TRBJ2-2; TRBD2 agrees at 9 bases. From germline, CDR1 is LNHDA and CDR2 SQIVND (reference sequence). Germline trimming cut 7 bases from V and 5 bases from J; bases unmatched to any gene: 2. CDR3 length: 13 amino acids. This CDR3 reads CASTGLATGELFF. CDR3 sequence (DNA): TGTGCCAGTACAGGACTAGCGACCGGGGAGCTGTTTTTT.

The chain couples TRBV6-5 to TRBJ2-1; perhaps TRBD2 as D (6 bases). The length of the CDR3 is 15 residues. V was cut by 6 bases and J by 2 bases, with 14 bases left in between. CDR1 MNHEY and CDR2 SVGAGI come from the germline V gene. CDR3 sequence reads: CASSYSGGTYNEQFF. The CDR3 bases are TGTGCCAGCAGCTATAGCGGAGGAACCTACAATGAGCAGTTCTTC.

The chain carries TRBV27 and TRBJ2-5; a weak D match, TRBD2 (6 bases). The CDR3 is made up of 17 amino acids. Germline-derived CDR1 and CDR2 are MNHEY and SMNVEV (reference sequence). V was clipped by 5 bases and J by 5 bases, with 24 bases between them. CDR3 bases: TGTGCCAGCAGTAACTTGGCGGGGAGTTGGAATCGGGAGACCCAGTACTTC. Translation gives CASSNLAGSWNRETQYF.

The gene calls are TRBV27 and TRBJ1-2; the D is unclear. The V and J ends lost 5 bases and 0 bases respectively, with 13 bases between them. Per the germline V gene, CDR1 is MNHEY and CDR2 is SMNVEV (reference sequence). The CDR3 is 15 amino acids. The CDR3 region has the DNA TGTGCCAGCAGTGAACTTCAAAGTACTAACTATGGCTACACCTTC. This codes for CASSELQSTNYGYTF.

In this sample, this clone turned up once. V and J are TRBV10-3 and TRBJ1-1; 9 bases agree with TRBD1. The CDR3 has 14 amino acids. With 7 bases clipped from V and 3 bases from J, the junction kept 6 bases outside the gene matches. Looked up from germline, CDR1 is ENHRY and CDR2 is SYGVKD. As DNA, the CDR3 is TGTGCCATCACACAGGGGGCGTCTTACACTGAAGCTTTCTTT. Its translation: CAITQGASYTEAFF.

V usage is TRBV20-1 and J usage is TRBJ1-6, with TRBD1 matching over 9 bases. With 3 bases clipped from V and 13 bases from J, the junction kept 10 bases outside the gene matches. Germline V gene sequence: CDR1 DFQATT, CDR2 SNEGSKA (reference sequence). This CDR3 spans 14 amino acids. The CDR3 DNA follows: TGCAGTGCTAGTTCGTGGGACAGGGCGTCGCCCCTCCACTTT. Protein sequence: CSASSWDRASPLHF.

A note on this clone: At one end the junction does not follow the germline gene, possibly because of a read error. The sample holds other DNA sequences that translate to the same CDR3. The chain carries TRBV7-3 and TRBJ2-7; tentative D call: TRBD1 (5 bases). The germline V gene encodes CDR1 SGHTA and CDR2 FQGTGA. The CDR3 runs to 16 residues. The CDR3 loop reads CASSFRQTNSPYEQYF. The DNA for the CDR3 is TGTGCCAGCAGCTTCCGACAGACGAACTCACCCTACGAGCAGTACTTT.

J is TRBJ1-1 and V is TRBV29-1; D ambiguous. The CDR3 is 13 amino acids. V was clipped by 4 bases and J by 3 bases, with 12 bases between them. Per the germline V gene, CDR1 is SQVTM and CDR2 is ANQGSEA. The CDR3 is CSVVWREDTEAFF. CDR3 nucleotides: TGCAGCGTTGTTTGGAGGGAAGACACTGAAGCTTTCTTT. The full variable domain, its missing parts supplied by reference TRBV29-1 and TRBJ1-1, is SAVISQKPSRDICQRGTSLTIQCQVDSQVTMMFWYRQQPGQSLTLIATANQGSEATYESGFVIDKFPISRPNLTFSTLTVSNMSPEDSSIYLCSVVWREDTEAFFGQGTRLTVV.

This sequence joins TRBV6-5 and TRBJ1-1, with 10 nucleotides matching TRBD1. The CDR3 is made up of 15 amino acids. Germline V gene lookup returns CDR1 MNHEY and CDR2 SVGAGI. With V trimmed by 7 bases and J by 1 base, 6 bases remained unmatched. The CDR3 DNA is TGTGCCAGCATGACAGGGGGCGCGGGGAACACTGAAGCTTTCTTT. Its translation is CASMTGGAGNTEAFF.